These T cell receptor beta chains were read from a single sample in a study of shared clonotypes between healthy human individuals. Sequencing used immunoSEQ multiplex PCR; TCRdb keeps in-frame clones, though not all of them. This table holds 1,100,000 or so clones, 75% to 80% found once. Material for sequencing was memory CD4+ T cells from PBMCs. Receptors were obtained from a man between 18 and 35 years old in good health. Some clones in this sample may be carry-over from other donors' samples. Each CDR3 is given with its conserved first and last residue. The order of the fields is CDR3 DNA, CDR3 protein, D gene, J gene, V gene, clone size. D genes are given only for firm matches. Not all rows give a size; the values are once, few, many and, for expanded clones, a class.

CDR3 DNA: TGTGCCAGCAGTTCCCTGAAAACTAGCGGGAGGGCCAAGCAGACCCAGTACTTC
CDR3 protein: CASSSLKTSGRAKQTQYF
D gene: TRBD2
J gene: TRBJ2-5
V gene: TRBV28
clone size: NA

CDR3 DNA: TGTGCCAGCAGCGTAGCGGGGTTAAGTGAAAAACTGTTTTTT
CDR3 protein: CASSVAGLSEKLFF
D gene: NA
J gene: TRBJ1-4
V gene: TRBV9
clone size: NA

CDR3 DNA: TGTGCCAGCAGCGTAGTCCAAGAGACCCAGTACTTC
CDR3 protein: CASSVVQETQYF
D gene: NA
J gene: TRBJ2-5
V gene: TRBV9
clone size: NA

CDR3 DNA: TGCGCCAGCAGTTCCGGGACTAGCCCCACAGATACGCAGTATTTT
CDR3 protein: CASSSGTSPTDTQYF
D gene: TRBD2
J gene: TRBJ2-3
V gene: TRBV5-1
clone size: NA

CDR3 DNA: TGTGCCAGCAGCGGGAAGCGGGAGGGGAACACCGGGGAGCTGTTTTTT
CDR3 protein: CASSGKREGNTGELFF
D gene: TRBD2
J gene: TRBJ2-2
V gene: TRBV5-4
clone size: many

CDR3 DNA: TGTGCCGGATCCTTAAACAACTCCCCCCAGTATGGCTACACCTTC
CDR3 protein: CAGSLNNSPQYGYTF
D gene: NA
J gene: TRBJ1-2
V gene: TRBV2
clone size: NA

CDR3 DNA: TGTGCCAGCAGCCTAGACGGAAACACAGATACGCAGTATTTT
CDR3 protein: CASSLDGNTDTQYF
D gene: NA
J gene: TRBJ2-3
V gene: TRBV7-2
clone size: many

CDR3 DNA: TGTGCCAGCAGCTACTCCAATTTATACGAGCAGTACTTC
CDR3 protein: CASSYSNLYEQYF
D gene: NA
J gene: TRBJ2-7
V gene: TRBV7-9
clone size: NA

CDR3 DNA: TGTGCCAGCAGCTTGTCCGGGACAGGGATTAACACCGGGGAGCTGTTTTTT
CDR3 protein: CASSLSGTGINTGELFF
D gene: TRBD1
J gene: TRBJ2-2
V gene: TRBV11-2
clone size: NA

CDR3 DNA: TGTGCCAGCAGTCGGGGCGGGAGGTATGAGCAGTTCTTC
CDR3 protein: CASSRGGRYEQFF
D gene: TRBD2
J gene: TRBJ2-1
V gene: TRBV28
clone size: NA

CDR3 DNA: TGTGCCAGCAGCGTAGCGGGAGAAACCCGTGGCGGACAAGATGAGCAGTTCTTC
CDR3 protein: CASSVAGETRGGQDEQFF
D gene: NA
J gene: TRBJ2-1
V gene: TRBV9
clone size: NA

CDR3 DNA: TGTGCCAGTAGCCTTAGACAGGGCGGTGGTGAAAAACTGTTTTTT
CDR3 protein: CASSLRQGGGEKLFF
D gene: TRBD1
J gene: TRBJ1-4
V gene: TRBV19
clone size: NA

CDR3 DNA: TGTGCCAGCAGCTTGGGACTAGCGGGAGGAAAGGATACGCAGTATTTT
CDR3 protein: CASSLGLAGGKDTQYF
D gene: TRBD2
J gene: TRBJ2-3
V gene: TRBV7-3
clone size: NA

CDR3 DNA: TGTGCCAGCAGTACGACAGGGCGGGCCGGGGAGCTGTTTTTT
CDR3 protein: CASSTTGRAGELFF
D gene: TRBD1
J gene: TRBJ2-2
V gene: TRBV27
clone size: NA

CDR3 DNA: TGTGCCAGCAGCCGCGGGAGCTCCTACAATGAGCAGTTCTTC
CDR3 protein: CASSRGSSYNEQFF
D gene: TRBD2
J gene: TRBJ2-1
V gene: TRBV14
clone size: NA

CDR3 DNA: TGCGCCAGCAGCTTGGGGGATACGGGAGAAAAACTGTTTTTT
CDR3 protein: CASSLGDTGEKLFF
D gene: NA
J gene: TRBJ1-4
V gene: TRBV5-1
clone size: NA

CDR3 DNA: TGTGCCAGCAGTTCATGGGGAACGAACACCGGGGAGCTGTTTTTT
CDR3 protein: CASSSWGTNTGELFF
D gene: NA
J gene: TRBJ2-2
V gene: TRBV27
clone size: NA

CDR3 DNA: TGTGCCAGCAGCCCCCGCGGCAGGGGGAACACTGAAGCTTTCTTT
CDR3 protein: CASSPRGRGNTEAFF
D gene: NA
J gene: TRBJ1-1
V gene: TRBV11-2
clone size: NA

CDR3 DNA: TGTGCCAGTACCGGGACAGGGCGGTACACAGATACGCAGTATTTT
CDR3 protein: CASTGTGRYTDTQYF
D gene: TRBD1
J gene: TRBJ2-3
V gene: TRBV28
clone size: NA

CDR3 DNA: TGTGCTAGTTCCAGCTCAGCTAATAACTATGGCTACACCTTC
CDR3 protein: CASSSSANNYGYTF
D gene: NA
J gene: TRBJ1-2
V gene: TRBV12-5
clone size: NA

CDR3 DNA: TGCGCCAGCAGCTTGCGATGGCAGGGGGAGACCCAGTACTTC
CDR3 protein: CASSLRWQGETQYF
D gene: NA
J gene: TRBJ2-5
V gene: TRBV5-1
clone size: NA

CDR3 DNA: TGCGCCAGCAGCTTGGCCAGTTCTCCCGGGTATGGCTACACCTTC
CDR3 protein: CASSLASSPGYGYTF
D gene: NA
J gene: TRBJ1-2
V gene: TRBV5-1
clone size: NA

CDR3 DNA: TGCAGCGTTTGCCTCTCCGACAGGCCTGCCTACGAGCAGTACTTC
CDR3 protein: CSVCLSDRPAYEQYF
D gene: NA
J gene: TRBJ2-7
V gene: TRBV29-1
clone size: NA

CDR3 DNA: TGTGCCAGCAGCCCAGCGACAGGTATCGATACGCAGTATTTT
CDR3 protein: CASSPATGIDTQYF
D gene: NA
J gene: TRBJ2-3
V gene: TRBV7-3
clone size: NA

CDR3 DNA: TGTGCCAGCAGTTACGAAGTCCACTCTGGGGCCAACGTCCTGACTTTC
CDR3 protein: CASSYEVHSGANVLTF
D gene: NA
J gene: TRBJ2-6
V gene: TRBV6-5
clone size: NA

CDR3 DNA: TGTGCCAGCAGCCCCACAGGGGGCACGAAGTACGCCGGGGAGCTGTTTTTT
CDR3 protein: CASSPTGGTKYAGELFF
D gene: TRBD1
J gene: TRBJ2-2
V gene: TRBV4-2
clone size: NA

CDR3 DNA: TGTGCCAGCAGCAAACCTAGCGGCACAGATACGCAGTATTTT
CDR3 protein: CASSKPSGTDTQYF
D gene: NA
J gene: TRBJ2-3
V gene: TRBV13
clone size: NA

CDR3 DNA: TGTGCCAGCAGCAGGCTAGCGGGAGGGCCGGGGGACAATGAGCAGTTCTTC
CDR3 protein: CASSRLAGGPGDNEQFF
D gene: TRBD2
J gene: TRBJ2-1
V gene: TRBV9
clone size: NA

CDR3 DNA: TGTGCCAGCCCGAGGGCGGGAGCGGGCACAGATACGCAGTATTTT
CDR3 protein: CASPRAGAGTDTQYF
D gene: TRBD2
J gene: TRBJ2-3
V gene: TRBV28
clone size: NA

CDR3 DNA: TGTGCCAGCAGCTTAGTGCTTACTAGCGGGAGGGGCGAGCAGTACTTC
CDR3 protein: CASSLVLTSGRGEQYF
D gene: TRBD2
J gene: TRBJ2-7
V gene: TRBV7-7
clone size: NA

CDR3 DNA: TGTGCCAGCAGTGAAAGTACCTACGAGCAGCACTTC
CDR3 protein: CASSESTYEQHF
D gene: NA
J gene: TRBJ2-7
V gene: TRBV2
clone size: NA

CDR3 DNA: TGTGCCAGCAGGAAAGAGAACACCATATATTTT
CDR3 protein: CASRKENTIYF
D gene: NA
J gene: TRBJ1-3
V gene: TRBV25-1
clone size: NA

CDR3 DNA: TGTGCCAGCAGCGCCGGACAGATCTCTGGAAACACCATATATTTT
CDR3 protein: CASSAGQISGNTIYF
D gene: NA
J gene: TRBJ1-3
V gene: TRBV9
clone size: once

CDR3 DNA: TGTGCCAGCTCCCATGGGGTGGGACTAGCGGGTTTCGGGGAGCAGTACTTC
CDR3 protein: CASSHGVGLAGFGEQYF
D gene: TRBD2
J gene: TRBJ2-7
V gene: TRBV27
clone size: NA

CDR3 DNA: TGCAGCGTTGAAGCTAGTTCATTTGCGGAGACCCAGTACTTC
CDR3 protein: CSVEASSFAETQYF
D gene: NA
J gene: TRBJ2-5
V gene: TRBV29-1
clone size: NA

CDR3 DNA: TGTGCCAGCAGTAACCCGGGACAGGGGGACACTGAAGCTTTCTTT
CDR3 protein: CASSNPGQGDTEAFF
D gene: TRBD1
J gene: TRBJ1-1
V gene: TRBV25-1
clone size: few

CDR3 DNA: TGTGCCAGCAGCGTCGGACAGGGCTCCTACAATGAGCAGTTCTTC
CDR3 protein: CASSVGQGSYNEQFF
D gene: TRBD1
J gene: TRBJ2-1
V gene: TRBV11-3
clone size: NA

CDR3 DNA: TGTGCCACCAGCAGAGATCTGGGACTAGAGGGTGATACGCAGTATTTT
CDR3 protein: CATSRDLGLEGDTQYF
D gene: TRBD2
J gene: TRBJ2-3
V gene: TRBV15
clone size: many

CDR3 DNA: TGTGCCAGCAGGGGGACAGGGGGAAGTACTGAAGCTTTCTTT
CDR3 protein: CASRGTGGSTEAFF
D gene: TRBD1
J gene: TRBJ1-1
V gene: TRBV25-1
clone size: NA

CDR3 DNA: TGTGCCAGTACTAGCGGCGTTCGGGACAATGAGCAGTTCTTC
CDR3 protein: CASTSGVRDNEQFF
D gene: TRBD2
J gene: TRBJ2-1
V gene: TRBV7-6
clone size: NA

CDR3 DNA: TGTGCCAGCACGAGAAAGGACGGCCGCACAGATACGCAGTATTTT
CDR3 protein: CASTRKDGRTDTQYF
D gene: NA
J gene: TRBJ2-3
V gene: TRBV5-4
clone size: NA

CDR3 DNA: TGTGCCAGATCCCTCCGGGGGGAGCAGTACTTC
CDR3 protein: CARSLRGEQYF
D gene: NA
J gene: TRBJ2-7
V gene: TRBV27
clone size: NA

CDR3 DNA: TGTGCCAGCTCACCGAGGGCACAAACCTTGGGAGATACGCAGTATTTT
CDR3 protein: CASSPRAQTLGDTQYF
D gene: NA
J gene: TRBJ2-3
V gene: TRBV18
clone size: NA

CDR3 DNA: TGCAGCGTTGAAGGGACTAGCGGGAGGGCCTACGAGCAGTACTTC
CDR3 protein: CSVEGTSGRAYEQYF
D gene: TRBD2
J gene: TRBJ2-7
V gene: TRBV29-1
clone size: NA

CDR3 DNA: TGTGCCAGCTACGGGGGTAGCGGGAGAATCTCTGCTGAGCAGTTCTTC
CDR3 protein: CASYGGSGRISAEQFF
D gene: TRBD2
J gene: TRBJ2-1
V gene: TRBV2
clone size: NA

CDR3 DNA: TGCGCCAGCAGCTCGATCGACCGCACAGGGTACTATGGCTACACCTTC
CDR3 protein: CASSSIDRTGYYGYTF
D gene: NA
J gene: TRBJ1-2
V gene: TRBV5-1
clone size: NA

CDR3 DNA: TGTGCCAGCAGCTATGACAGGGCTGGCGGGGAGCTGTTTTTT
CDR3 protein: CASSYDRAGGELFF
D gene: TRBD1
J gene: TRBJ2-2
V gene: TRBV7-2
clone size: NA

CDR3 DNA: TGTGCCTGGTCCCCCCTAGTCTACCATGAGCAGTTCTTC
CDR3 protein: CAWSPLVYHEQFF
D gene: NA
J gene: TRBJ2-1
V gene: TRBV30
clone size: NA

CDR3 DNA: TGTGCCAGCAGCTTGGGAGGGGGCTTCGGCACTGAAGCTTTCTTT
CDR3 protein: CASSLGGGFGTEAFF
D gene: TRBD1
J gene: TRBJ1-1
V gene: TRBV5-8
clone size: once

CDR3 DNA: TGTGCCAGCAGCTGGACTAGCGGGGTTGGTGCGGGGGAGCAGTACTTC
CDR3 protein: CASSWTSGVGAGEQYF
D gene: TRBD2
J gene: TRBJ2-7
V gene: TRBV11-2
clone size: NA

CDR3 DNA: TGTGCCAGCAGCTCGTGGACTATCACAGATACGCAGTATTTT
CDR3 protein: CASSSWTITDTQYF
D gene: NA
J gene: TRBJ2-3
V gene: TRBV7-2
clone size: NA

CDR3 DNA: TGCGCCAGCAGCCTCAGCGGGGGGCTTACAGATACGCAGTATTTT
CDR3 protein: CASSLSGGLTDTQYF
D gene: TRBD2
J gene: TRBJ2-3
V gene: TRBV4-1
clone size: NA

CDR3 DNA: TGCGCCAGCAGCCCCGGACAGGCCAATCAGCCCCAGCATTTT
CDR3 protein: CASSPGQANQPQHF
D gene: TRBD1
J gene: TRBJ1-5
V gene: TRBV10-2
clone size: NA

CDR3 DNA: TGTGCCTGGGGTTCCACTTCCGGGACTATCCAGTTCTTC
CDR3 protein: CAWGSTSGTIQFF
D gene: TRBD2
J gene: TRBJ2-1
V gene: TRBV30
clone size: NA

CDR3 DNA: TGCAGCGTTGAAGAAGGACGGGTGAACACTGAAGCTTTCTTT
CDR3 protein: CSVEEGRVNTEAFF
D gene: NA
J gene: TRBJ1-1
V gene: TRBV29-1
clone size: few